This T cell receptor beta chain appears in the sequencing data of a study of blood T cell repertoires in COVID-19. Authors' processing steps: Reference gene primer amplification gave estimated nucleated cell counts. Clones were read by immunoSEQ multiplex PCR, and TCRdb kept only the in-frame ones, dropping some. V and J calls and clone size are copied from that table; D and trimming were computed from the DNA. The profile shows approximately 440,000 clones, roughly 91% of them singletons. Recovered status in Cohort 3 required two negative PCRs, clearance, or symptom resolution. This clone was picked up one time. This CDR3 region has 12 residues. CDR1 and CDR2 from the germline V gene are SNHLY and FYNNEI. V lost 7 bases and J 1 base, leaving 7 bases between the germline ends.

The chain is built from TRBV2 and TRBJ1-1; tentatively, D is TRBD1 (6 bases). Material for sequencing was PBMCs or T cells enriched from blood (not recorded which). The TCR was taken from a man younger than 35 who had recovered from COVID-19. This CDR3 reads CASTGQNTEAFF. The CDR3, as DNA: TGTGCCAGCACGGGACAGAACACTGAAGCTTTCTTT.